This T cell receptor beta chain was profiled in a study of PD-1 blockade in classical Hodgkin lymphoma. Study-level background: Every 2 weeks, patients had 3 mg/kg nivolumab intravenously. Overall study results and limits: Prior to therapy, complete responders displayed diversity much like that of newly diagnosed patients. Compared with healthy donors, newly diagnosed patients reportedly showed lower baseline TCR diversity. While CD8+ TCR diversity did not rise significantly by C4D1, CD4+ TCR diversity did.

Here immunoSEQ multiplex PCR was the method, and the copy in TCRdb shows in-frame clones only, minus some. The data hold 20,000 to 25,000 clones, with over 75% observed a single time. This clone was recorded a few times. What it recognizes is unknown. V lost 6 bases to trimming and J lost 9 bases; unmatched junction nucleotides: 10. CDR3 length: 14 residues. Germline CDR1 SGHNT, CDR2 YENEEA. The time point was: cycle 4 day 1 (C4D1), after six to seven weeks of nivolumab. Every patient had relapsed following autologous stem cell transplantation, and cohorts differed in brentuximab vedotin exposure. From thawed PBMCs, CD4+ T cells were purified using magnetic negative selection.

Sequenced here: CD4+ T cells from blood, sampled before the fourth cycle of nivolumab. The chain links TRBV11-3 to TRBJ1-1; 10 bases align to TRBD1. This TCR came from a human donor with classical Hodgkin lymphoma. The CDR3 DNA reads TGTGCCAGCAGTCTGAATATGGGACAGGGGCAAGCTTTCTTT. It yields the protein CASSLNMGQGQAFF.